This is a list of T cell receptor beta chains from one sample in a study of identical twins. TCRdb re-called the 5' RACE reads with MiXCR, one entry per CDR3 protein. The sample includes around 680,000 distinct CDR3 sequences, 8% to 9% seen only once; the top ten take 0.75% to 1%. This sample was also put to use in a study of yellow fever vaccine responses in identical twins.

Material for sequencing was PBMCs. Receptor source: a young woman in good health. The CDR3 runs from the conserved cysteine through the conserved F or W. The order of the fields is V gene, clone size, D gene, J gene, CDR3 protein, CDR3 DNA. The D gene is left open where the match is weak. The size of a clone is reported for some rows only, either as once, few or many, or as a class for expanded clones.

TRBV4-1,NA,NA,TRBJ2-5,CASSQDPPGAIGETQYF,TGCGCCAGCAGCCAAGACCCCCCAGGGGCTATAGGAGAGACCCAGTACTTC
TRBV15,many,TRBD2,TRBJ2-5,CATSRLGTSGTQETQYF,TGTGCCACCAGCAGACTCGGGACTAGCGGGACTCAAGAGACCCAGTACTTC
TRBV5-5,NA,TRBD1,TRBJ1-2,CASSPPGQSYGYTF,TGTGCCAGCAGCCCACCGGGACAGAGTTATGGCTACACCTTC
TRBV29-1,NA,TRBD2,TRBJ2-1,CSVVGLAEVYNEQFF,TGCAGCGTTGTGGGACTAGCTGAGGTATACAATGAGCAGTTCTTC
TRBV20-1,few,NA,TRBJ2-1,CSAGLSVRPYNEQFF,TGCAGTGCTGGACTAAGCGTGAGACCCTACAATGAGCAGTTCTTC
TRBV24-1,NA,TRBD1,TRBJ2-7,CATSGPGQGAYEQYF,TGTGCCACCAGTGGCCCAGGGCAGGGGGCCTACGAGCAGTACTTC
TRBV25-1,many,NA,TRBJ1-2,CASSESATNDGYTF,TGTGCCAGCAGTGAATCGGCCACGAACGATGGCTACACCTTC
TRBV12-3/TRBV12-4,many,NA,TRBJ1-1,CASRPAGTEAFF,TGTGCCAGCAGGCCCGCAGGGACTGAAGCTTTCTTT
TRBV7-9,many,NA,TRBJ1-1,CASSLAGVNTEAFF,TGTGCCAGCAGTCTCGCCGGGGTGAACACTGAAGCTTTCTTT
TRBV6-6,many,NA,TRBJ2-3,CASSAGNTQYF,TGTGCCAGCAGTGCTGGTAATACGCAGTATTTT